What follows are 15 T cell receptor beta chains derived from one specimen sequenced in a study of tumor-infiltrating lymphocytes in glioblastoma multiforme. TCRB libraries came from RNA via three nested multiplex PCR rounds. From the multiplex PCR reads, TCRdb called clonotypes with MiXCR, one entry per CDR3 protein. The sample lists about 9,200 distinct CDR3 sequences; 66% were seen once. Sequenced sample: brain tumor tissue. These receptors all stem from a male donor with glioblastoma.

In this sample, this clonotype turned up a few times. The chain combines TRBV11-2 with TRBJ2-3, with TRBD2 identical over 11 bases. Per germline, CDR1 SGHAT and CDR2 FQNNGV. Trimming removed 4 bases from V and 1 base from J; junction bases left unmatched: 16. The CDR3 is 20 amino acids. Here the CDR3 DNA reads TGTGCCAGCAGCTCCGTGACAGGGAGACTAGCGGGACTGGGCACAGATACGCAGTATTTT. Its translation is CASSSVTGRLAGLGTDTQYF.

Concerning this clonotype: The conserved closing phenylalanine or tryptophan is absent in this CDR3, likely reflecting a read error. CDR3 in amino acids: CSVQVAGGYTY. The CDR3 DNA follows: TGCAGCGTTCAGGTGGCTGGTGGCTACACCTAC. The chain uses TRBV29-1 and TRBJ1-2; the D is unclear. CDR3 size: 11 residues. Germline V gene sequence: CDR1 SQVTM, CDR2 ANQGSEA. Trimming cost V 5 bases and J 7 bases, with 11 bases left between them.

This clonotype appeared many times. A read error may explain this, as a much larger clone is one base away. This sequence joins TRBV4-1 and TRBJ2-7; TRBD1 is a possible D gene (5 bases). CDR3 length: 13 residues. Trimming removed 4 bases at V and 2 bases at J, with 9 bases between. Germline CDR1 is MGHRA and CDR2 is YSYEKL. CDR3 residues: CASSPNRTYEQYF. DNA of the CDR3: TGCGCCAGCAGCCCGAACAGGACCTACGAGCAGTACTTC.

About this clonotype: The CDR3 does not end in the conserved phenylalanine or tryptophan, so this is likely a read error. The rearrangement joins TRBV20-1 to TRBJ2-4; TRBD1 aligns across 8 bases. The germline CDR1 and CDR2 sequences are DFQATT and SNEGSKA (reference sequence). The CDR3 covers 19 residues. Here the CDR3 DNA reads TGCAGCGCTAGAGACCCGAACAGGGGGGTTCGGAAAGCCAAAAACATTCAGTACTCC. It yields the protein CSARDPNRGVRKAKNIQYS.

A word on this clonotype: The conserved phenylalanine or tryptophan normally closing the CDR3 is absent here, so this likely arose from a read error. The genes are TRBV28 and TRBJ2-5; 13 bases match TRBD2. Germline loops: CDR1 MDHEN, CDR2 SYDVKM. The CDR3 extends over 16 amino acids. The CDR3 nucleotides are TGTGCCAGCAGTAAACCGGGACTAGCGGGACAAGGGACCCAGTACCTC. It is translated as CASSKPGLAGQGTQYL.

CDR3 sequence (DNA): TGTGCCATCAGGTTGGGACAGGGGGCTAACGAGGGGTACTTC. Translation: CAIRLGQGANEGYF. The V gene is TRBV10-3, the J gene TRBJ2-7; 12 nucleotides match TRBD1. Germline CDR1 is ENHRY and CDR2 is SYGVKD. With V trimmed by 6 bases and J by 12 bases, 12 bases remained unmatched. The CDR3 length is 14 residues.

In this sample, this clonotype turned up a few times. The chain is built from TRBV10-3 and TRBJ1-1; no firm D call. This CDR3 contains 12 residues. Trimming cost V 11 bases and J 2 bases, with 12 bases left between them. Per germline, CDR1 ENHRY and CDR2 SYGVKD. CDR3 DNA: TGTGCCGCCACCGACGGAAACACTGAAGCTTTCTTT. Encoded protein: CAATDGNTEAFF.

A note on this clonotype: This may be a read error, as it is one base from a much larger clone. The V gene is TRBV11-1, the J gene TRBJ1-1; D gene uncertain. Germline V gene sequence: CDR1 SGHAT, CDR2 FQDESV (reference sequence). The CDR3 has 16 amino acids. Trimming took off 1 base at V and 4 bases at J, with 16 bases between the two ends. The CDR3 sequence is CASSLGPSEVGTEAFF. CDR3 bases: TGTGCCAGCAGCTTAGGCCCCAGCGAGGTGGGCACTGAAGCTTTCTTT.

This clonotype was observed many times. A much larger clone is a single base away; this may be a read error. The chain has TRBV20-1 and TRBJ2-1; D call uncertain. This CDR3 has 14 residues. Germline CDR1 reads DFQATT; CDR2 reads SNEGSKA (reference sequence). The V and J ends lost 3 bases and 4 bases respectively, with 13 bases between them. Here the CDR3 reads CSASGVITYNEQFF. The CDR3 DNA is TGCAGTGCTAGTGGGGTCATCACTTACAATGAGCAGTTCTTC.

The chain links TRBV11-2 to TRBJ1-2; the D is unclear. Germline assignment: CDR1 SGHAT and CDR2 FQNNGV. V was shortened by 4 bases and J by 2 bases, with 14 bases between the two germline ends. The CDR3 runs to 15 residues. The CDR3 sequence: CASSSSREGNYGYTF. In DNA form, the CDR3 reads TGTGCCAGCAGCTCCTCTCGAGAGGGCAACTATGGCTACACCTTC.

This clonotype was observed a few times. The chain links TRBV13 to TRBJ2-3; 9 bases fit TRBD2. The length of the CDR3 is 15 residues. V shed 3 bases, J shed 6 bases, and the junction held 7 bases outside the gene matches. CDR1 and CDR2 from the germline V gene are PRHDT and FYEKMQ (reference sequence). The CDR3: CASSFKRGAGDTQYF. CDR3 coding DNA: TGTGCCAGCAGCTTCAAGCGGGGGGCAGGGGATACGCAGTATTTT.

The chain carries TRBV20-1 and TRBJ2-4; 10 bases match TRBD1. The CDR3 runs 19 residues. Germline CDR1 DFQATT, CDR2 SNEGSKA (reference sequence). The CDR3 here is CYARDPDRGIRRAKNIQYF. The CDR3 DNA follows: TGCTATGCTAGAGACCCGGACAGGGGGATTCGGAGAGCCAAAAACATTCAGTACTTC.

The V gene is TRBV12-3 or TRBV12-4, the J gene TRBJ2-1, with 10 bases that match TRBD2. There are 15 residues in the CDR3. V lost 5 bases and J lost 3; bases outside the gene matches: 4. The CDR3 sequence: CASSPSGSNYNEQFF. DNA of the CDR3: TGTGCCAGCAGTCCTAGCGGGAGTAACTACAATGAGCAGTTCTTC.

Concerning this clonotype: Lacking the conserved final phenylalanine or tryptophan, this CDR3 likely reflects a read error. This rearrangement joins TRBV2 to TRBJ2-2, with TRBD2 as a possible D gene (6 bases). The CDR3 covers 13 residues. Per the germline V gene, CDR1 is SNHLY and CDR2 is FYNNEI. V was shortened by 3 bases and J by 7 bases, with 9 bases between the two germline ends. As DNA, the CDR3 is TGTGCCAGCAGTGACGGGAGTGTCGGGGAGCTGTTTCTT. It specifies CASSDGSVGELFL.

As regards this clonotype: This may be a read error, as it is one base from a much larger clone. The chain employs TRBV9 and TRBJ2-2, with TRBD2 identical over 7 bases. This CDR3 comprises 16 residues. Germline CDR1 SGDLS, CDR2 YYNGEE. The V gene end was trimmed by 0 bases and the J gene end by 6 bases; junction bases not matched to a gene: 8. The CDR3 nucleotides read TGTGCCAGCAGCGTAGAGTGGTCGGGAGGCGCCGGGGAGCTGTTTTTT. It translates to CASSVEWSGGAGELFF.